Listed here are 5 T cell receptor beta chains from one sample, sequenced in a study of Tregs in tolerant kidney transplant recipients. The assay was immunoSEQ multiplex PCR, and TCRdb's table has in-frame clones only and misses some. Reported are approximately 52,000 clones; the ten largest clones contain 0.7% to 0.95%. The sequences come from CD4+ T cells from blood, collected before the transplant. These receptors came from a human donor who received a combined kidney and bone marrow transplant.

Worth noting for this clone: The CDR3 is cut off 3 residues early in the read; its end comes from the germline J gene. The chain recombines TRBV2 with TRBJ2-7; 9 bases align to TRBD1. Germline V CDR1 and CDR2: SNHLY, FYNNEI. The V segment lost 1 base and the J segment 4 bases; nucleotides outside the gene matches: 8. The CDR3 has 16 residues. The sequenced CDR3 bases are TGTGCCAGCAGTGAAGGGGGGACAGGGAAAGGGTACGAG. Its translation is CASSEGGTGKGYE. The whole CDR3 region reads CASSEGGTGKGYEQYF.

CDR3 sequence: CASSIPGGGTDTQYF. CDR3 DNA (partial): TGTGCCAGTAGTATACCGGGCGGCGGGACAGATACG. The chain is built from TRBV19 and TRBJ2-3; TRBD2 is a possible D gene (5 bases). The read ends 3 residues shy of where the CDR3 ends; the end is completed using the germline J gene. This CDR3 has 15 residues. Germline CDR1 is LNHDA and CDR2 is SQIVND (reference sequence). The ends were cut back, 2 bases at V and 3 bases at J, with 12 bases in the middle.

A word on this clone: The missing CDR3 end, 3 residues past where the read stops, is filled in from the germline J gene. J is TRBJ2-3 and V is TRBV7-2; D is perhaps TRBD2 (5 bases). Germline values: CDR1 SGHTA, CDR2 FQGNSA. CDR3 size: 13 residues. Trimming cost V 3 bases and J 4 bases, with 8 bases left between them. The CDR3 protein is CASSFEGADTQYF. The DNA read from the CDR3 is TGTGCCAGCAGCTTTGAGGGTGCAGATACG.

A word on this clone: The read falls 3 residues short of the CDR3 end, and the missing part is taken from the germline J gene. The gene calls are TRBV7-2 and TRBJ1-1; no firm D call. The germline V and J ends were trimmed by 4 bases and 0 bases, with 12 bases remaining between them. CDR1 and CDR2 from the germline V gene are SGHTA and FQGNSA. The CDR3 covers 15 residues. The CDR3 sequence: CASSSMPGMNTEAFF. The CDR3 bases that were read are TGTGCCAGCAGCTCAATGCCGGGGATGAACACTGAA.

About this clone: The read finishes 3 residues shy of the CDR3 end, and the germline J gene is used to complete it. This rearrangement joins TRBV2 to TRBJ2-1, with 9 nucleotides matching TRBD2. V lost 6 bases to trimming and J lost 7 bases; unmatched junction nucleotides: 13. Germline CDR1 SNHLY, CDR2 FYNNEI. This CDR3 region has 16 residues. CDR3 loop: CASRAEGSGRRNEQFF. CDR3 DNA (partial): TGTGCCAGCAGGGCGGAGGGTAGCGGGAGAAGGAATGAG.